This T cell receptor (beta chain) is drawn from a study of cytomegalovirus exposure and HLA in healthy donors. Findings and caveats of the study: Despite most TCR sequences being rare, some public TCRs occurred in many donors.

A multiplex PCR was run with 60 Vbeta primers and 13 Jbeta primers. TCRdb's copy holds only in-frame clones and misses some; the assay was immunoSEQ multiplex PCR. The table has about 110,000 clones, approximately 70% seen once. Germline V gives CDR1 MNHNY, CDR2 SVGAGI (reference sequence). Unmatched junction bases numbered 2, after V lost 6 bases and J lost 4 bases. The CDR3 is 13 residues long. With regard to this clone: The antigen is undetermined.

Sequencing used PBMCs. The receptor's source is a woman between 70 and 85 years old in good health and CMV-seropositive. The chain recombines TRBV6-6 with TRBJ1-5, with TRBD1 matching over 8 bases. The CDR3 protein is CASRWTGNQPQHF. The CDR3 coding sequence is TGTGCCAGCAGATGGACAGGGAATCAGCCCCAGCATTTT.